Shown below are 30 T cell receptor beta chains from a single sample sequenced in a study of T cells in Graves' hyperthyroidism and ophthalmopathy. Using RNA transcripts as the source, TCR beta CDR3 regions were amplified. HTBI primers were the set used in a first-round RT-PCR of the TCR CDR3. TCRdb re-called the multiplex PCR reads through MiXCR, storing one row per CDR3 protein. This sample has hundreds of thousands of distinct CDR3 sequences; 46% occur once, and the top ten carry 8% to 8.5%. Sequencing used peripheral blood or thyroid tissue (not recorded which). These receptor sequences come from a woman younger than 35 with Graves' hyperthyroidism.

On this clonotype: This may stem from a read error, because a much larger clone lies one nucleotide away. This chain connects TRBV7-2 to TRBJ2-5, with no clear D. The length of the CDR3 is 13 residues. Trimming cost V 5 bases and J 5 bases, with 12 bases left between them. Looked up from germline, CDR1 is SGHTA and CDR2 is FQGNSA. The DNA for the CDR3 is TGTGCCAGCAGCCCCCTAGTCGGGGAGACCCAGTACTTC. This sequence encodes CASSPLVGETQYF. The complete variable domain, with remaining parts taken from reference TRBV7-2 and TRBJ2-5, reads GAGVSQSPSNKVTEKGKDVELRCDPISGHTALYWYRQSLGQGLEFLIYFQGNSAPDKSGLPSDRFSAERTGGSVSTLTIQRTQQEDSAVYLCASSPLVGETQYFGPGTRLLVL.

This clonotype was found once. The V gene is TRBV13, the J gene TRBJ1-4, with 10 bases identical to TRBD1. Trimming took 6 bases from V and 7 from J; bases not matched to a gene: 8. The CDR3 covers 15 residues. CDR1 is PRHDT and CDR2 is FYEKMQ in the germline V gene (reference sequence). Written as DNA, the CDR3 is TGTGCCAGCAGTGAAGACAGGGGGCACGCTGAAAAACTGTTTTTT. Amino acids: CASSEDRGHAEKLFF.

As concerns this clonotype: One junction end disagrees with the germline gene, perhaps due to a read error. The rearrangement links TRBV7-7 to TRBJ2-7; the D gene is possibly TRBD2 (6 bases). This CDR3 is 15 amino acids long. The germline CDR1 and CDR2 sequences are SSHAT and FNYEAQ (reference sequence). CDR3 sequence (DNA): TGTGCTAGCAGCCTAGAGGTGGGGGGACCCTACGAGCAGTACTTC. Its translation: CASSLEVGGPYEQYF.

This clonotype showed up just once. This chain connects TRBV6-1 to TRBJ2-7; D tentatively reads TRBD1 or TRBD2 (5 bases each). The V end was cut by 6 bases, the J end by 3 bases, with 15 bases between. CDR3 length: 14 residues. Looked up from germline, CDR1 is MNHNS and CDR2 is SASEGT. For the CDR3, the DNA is TGTGCCAGCAGGGCCGGGACGCCAGACTACGAGCAGTACTTC. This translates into CASRAGTPDYEQYF.

For the CDR3, the DNA is TGTGCCAGCAGTCAGACAGGGGGGCCCTTCGAAAAACTGTTTTTT. This codes for CASSQTGGPFEKLFF. The V and J genes are TRBV2 and TRBJ1-4, with TRBD1 identical over 9 bases. Germline CDR1 and CDR2: SNHLY and FYNNEI. V shed 5 bases and J 8 bases; nucleotides not matched to a gene: 9. This CDR3 is 15 amino acids long.

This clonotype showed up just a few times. CDR3 in amino acids: CASSYRGYRNQPQHF. The DNA for the CDR3 is TGTGCCAGCAGTTACCGAGGGTATCGGAATCAGCCCCAGCATTTT. V usage is TRBV2 and J usage is TRBJ1-5; D is unresolved. The V end was cut by 5 bases, the J end by 4 bases, with 15 bases between. Germline CDR1 SNHLY, CDR2 FYNNEI. The CDR3 is 15 residues long.

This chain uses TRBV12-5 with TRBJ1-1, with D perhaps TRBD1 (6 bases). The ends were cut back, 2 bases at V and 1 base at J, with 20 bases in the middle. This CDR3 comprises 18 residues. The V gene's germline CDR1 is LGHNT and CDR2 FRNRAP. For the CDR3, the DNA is TGTGCTAGTGGTTTGATCGCCAGCCTGAGGGGGGAGAACACTGAAGCTTTCTTT. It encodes CASGLIASLRGENTEAFF. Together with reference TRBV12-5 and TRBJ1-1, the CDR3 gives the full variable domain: DARVTQTPRHKVTEMGQEVTMRCQPILGHNTVFWYRQTMMQGLELLAYFRNRAPLDDSGMPKDRFSAEMPDATLATLKIQPSEPRDSAVYFCASGLIASLRGENTEAFFGQGTRLTVV.

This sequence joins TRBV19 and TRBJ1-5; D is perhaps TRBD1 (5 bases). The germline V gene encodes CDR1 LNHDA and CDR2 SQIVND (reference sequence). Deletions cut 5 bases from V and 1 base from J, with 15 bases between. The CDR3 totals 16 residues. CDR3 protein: CASSPRAKKSNQPQHF. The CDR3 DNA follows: TGTGCCAGTAGTCCCAGGGCGAAAAAAAGCAATCAGCCCCAGCATTTT. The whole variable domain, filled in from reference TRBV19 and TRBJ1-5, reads DGGITQSPKYLFRKEGQNVTLSCEQNLNHDAMYWYRQDPGQGLRLIYYSQIVNDFQKGDIAEGYSVSREKKESFPLTVTSAQKNPTAFYLCASSPRAKKSNQPQHFGDGTRLSIL.

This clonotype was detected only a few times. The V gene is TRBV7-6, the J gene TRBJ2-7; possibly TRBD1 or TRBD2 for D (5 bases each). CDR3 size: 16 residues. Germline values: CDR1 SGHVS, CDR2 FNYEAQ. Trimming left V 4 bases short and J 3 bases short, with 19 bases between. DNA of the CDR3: TGTGCCAGCAGCTCCAGCAGGGCTAGCAGAGGCTACGAGCAGTACTTC. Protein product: CASSSSRASRGYEQYF.

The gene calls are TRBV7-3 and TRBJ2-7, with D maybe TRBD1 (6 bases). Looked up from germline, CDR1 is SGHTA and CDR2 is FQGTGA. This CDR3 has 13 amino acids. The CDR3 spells CASLRDTSYEQYF. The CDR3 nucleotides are TGTGCTAGCCTTCGGGACACCTCCTACGAGCAGTACTTC.

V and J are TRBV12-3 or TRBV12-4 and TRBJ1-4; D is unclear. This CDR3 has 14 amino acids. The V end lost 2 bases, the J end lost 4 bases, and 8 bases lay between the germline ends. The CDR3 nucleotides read TGTGCCAGCAGTTTATCCCCCAGTAATGAAAAACTGTTTTTT. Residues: CASSLSPSNEKLFF.

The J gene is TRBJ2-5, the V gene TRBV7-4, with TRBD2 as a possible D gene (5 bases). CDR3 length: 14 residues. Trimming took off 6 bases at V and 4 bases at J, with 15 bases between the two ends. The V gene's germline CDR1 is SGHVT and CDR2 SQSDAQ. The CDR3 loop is CASRDRDSGETQYF. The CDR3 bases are TGTGCCAGCAGAGATCGGGATAGTGGAGAGACCCAGTACTTC.

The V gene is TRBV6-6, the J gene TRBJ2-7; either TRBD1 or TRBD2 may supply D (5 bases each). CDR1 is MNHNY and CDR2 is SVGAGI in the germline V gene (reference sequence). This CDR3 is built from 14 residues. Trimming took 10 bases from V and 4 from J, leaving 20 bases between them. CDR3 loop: CAIRRDGTLYEQYF. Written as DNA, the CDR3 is TGTGCCATCAGACGGGACGGAACCCTTTACGAGCAGTACTTC.

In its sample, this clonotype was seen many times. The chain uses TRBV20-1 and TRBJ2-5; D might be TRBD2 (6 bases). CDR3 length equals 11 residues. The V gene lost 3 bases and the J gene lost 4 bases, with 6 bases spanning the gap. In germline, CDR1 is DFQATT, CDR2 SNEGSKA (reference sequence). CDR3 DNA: TGCAGTGCTAGGGGGGGAGAGACCCAGTACTTC. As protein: CSARGGETQYF.

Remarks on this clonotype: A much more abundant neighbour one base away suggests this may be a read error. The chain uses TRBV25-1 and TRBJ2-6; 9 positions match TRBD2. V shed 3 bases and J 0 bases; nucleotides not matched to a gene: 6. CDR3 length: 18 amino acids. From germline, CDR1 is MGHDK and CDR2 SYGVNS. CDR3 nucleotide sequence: TGTGCCAGCAGTGAGTTAGCGGGAGACCTCTCTGGGGCCAACGTCCTGACTTTC. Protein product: CASSELAGDLSGANVLTF.

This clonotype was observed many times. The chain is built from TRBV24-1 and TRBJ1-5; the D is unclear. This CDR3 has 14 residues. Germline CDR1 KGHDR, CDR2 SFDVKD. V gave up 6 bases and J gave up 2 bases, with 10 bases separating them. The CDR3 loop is CATSPGWGNQPQHF. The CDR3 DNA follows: TGTGCCACCAGTCCGGGGTGGGGCAATCAGCCCCAGCATTTT.

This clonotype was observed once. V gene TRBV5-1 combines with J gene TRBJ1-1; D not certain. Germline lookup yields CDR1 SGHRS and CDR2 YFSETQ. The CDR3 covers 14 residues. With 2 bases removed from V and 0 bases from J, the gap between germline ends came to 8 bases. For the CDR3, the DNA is TGCGCCAGCAGCTTTGGCCCGGTGAACACTGAAGCTTTCTTT. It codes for CASSFGPVNTEAFF.

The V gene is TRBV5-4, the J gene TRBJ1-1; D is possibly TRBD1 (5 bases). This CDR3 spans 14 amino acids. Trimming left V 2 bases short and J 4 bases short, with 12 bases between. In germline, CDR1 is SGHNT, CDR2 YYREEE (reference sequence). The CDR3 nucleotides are TGTGCCAGCAGCTTCATGGGGCCAGTCACTGAAGCTTTCTTT. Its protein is CASSFMGPVTEAFF.

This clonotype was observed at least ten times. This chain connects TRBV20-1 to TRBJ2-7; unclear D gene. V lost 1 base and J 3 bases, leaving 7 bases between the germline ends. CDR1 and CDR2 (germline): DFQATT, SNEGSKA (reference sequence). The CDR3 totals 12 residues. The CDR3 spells CSARAPSYEQYF. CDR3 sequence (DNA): TGCAGTGCTAGAGCGCCCAGCTACGAGCAGTACTTC.

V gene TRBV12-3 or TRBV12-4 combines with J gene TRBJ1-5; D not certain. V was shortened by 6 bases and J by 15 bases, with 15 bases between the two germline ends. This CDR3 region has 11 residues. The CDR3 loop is CASRKGPGRHF. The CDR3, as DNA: TGTGCCAGCAGGAAAGGACCCGGAAGGCATTTT.

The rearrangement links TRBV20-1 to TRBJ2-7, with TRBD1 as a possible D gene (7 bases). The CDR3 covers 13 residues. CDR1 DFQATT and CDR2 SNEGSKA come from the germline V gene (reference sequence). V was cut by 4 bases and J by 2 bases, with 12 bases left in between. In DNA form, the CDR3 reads TGCAGTGCTAAGGCGGGACAGCCCTACGAGCAGTACTTC. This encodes CSAKAGQPYEQYF.

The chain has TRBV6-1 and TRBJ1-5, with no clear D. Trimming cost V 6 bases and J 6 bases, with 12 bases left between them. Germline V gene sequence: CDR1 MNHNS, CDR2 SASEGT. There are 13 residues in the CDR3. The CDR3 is CASSWMGFQPQHF. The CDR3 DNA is TGTGCCAGCAGCTGGATGGGGTTTCAGCCCCAGCATTTT.

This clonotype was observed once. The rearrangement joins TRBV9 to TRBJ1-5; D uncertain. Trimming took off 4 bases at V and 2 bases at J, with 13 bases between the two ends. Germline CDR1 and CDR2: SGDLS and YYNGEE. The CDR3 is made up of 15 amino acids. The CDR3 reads CASSPQPGGNQPQHF. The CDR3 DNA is TGTGCCAGCAGCCCGCAACCCGGGGGCAATCAGCCCCAGCATTTT.

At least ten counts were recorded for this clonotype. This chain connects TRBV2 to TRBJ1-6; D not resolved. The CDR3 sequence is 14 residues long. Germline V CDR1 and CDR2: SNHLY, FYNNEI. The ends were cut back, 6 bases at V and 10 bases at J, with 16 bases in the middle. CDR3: CASSPGSLGSPLHF. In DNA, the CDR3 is TGTGCCAGCAGCCCGGGGAGCTTGGGCTCACCCCTCCACTTT.

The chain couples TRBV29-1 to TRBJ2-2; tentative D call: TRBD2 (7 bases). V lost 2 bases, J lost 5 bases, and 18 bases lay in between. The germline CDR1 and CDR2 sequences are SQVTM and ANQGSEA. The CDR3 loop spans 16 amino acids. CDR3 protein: CSVERRQQGGTGELFF. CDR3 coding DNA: TGCAGCGTTGAACGGCGGCAACAGGGAGGGACCGGGGAGCTGTTTTTT.

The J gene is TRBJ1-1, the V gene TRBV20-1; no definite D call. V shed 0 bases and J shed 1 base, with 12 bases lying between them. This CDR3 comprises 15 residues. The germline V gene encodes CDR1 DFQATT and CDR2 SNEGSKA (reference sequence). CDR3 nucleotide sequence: TGCAGTGCTAGAGATGCGGGTCCACAGAACACTGAAGCTTTCTTT. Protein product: CSARDAGPQNTEAFF.

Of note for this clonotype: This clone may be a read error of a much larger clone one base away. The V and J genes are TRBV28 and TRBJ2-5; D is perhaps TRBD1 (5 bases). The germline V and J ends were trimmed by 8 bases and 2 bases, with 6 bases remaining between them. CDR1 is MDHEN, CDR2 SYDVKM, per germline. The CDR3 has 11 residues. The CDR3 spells CASDRQETQYF. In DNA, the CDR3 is TGTGCCAGCGACAGACAAGAGACCCAGTACTTC.

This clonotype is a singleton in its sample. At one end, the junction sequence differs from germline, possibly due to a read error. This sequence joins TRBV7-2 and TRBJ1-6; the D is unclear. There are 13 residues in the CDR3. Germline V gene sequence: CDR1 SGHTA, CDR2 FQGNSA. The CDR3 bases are TGTGCCAACAGCTTGGAGGCCAATTTCCCCCTCCACTTT. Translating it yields CANSLEANFPLHF.

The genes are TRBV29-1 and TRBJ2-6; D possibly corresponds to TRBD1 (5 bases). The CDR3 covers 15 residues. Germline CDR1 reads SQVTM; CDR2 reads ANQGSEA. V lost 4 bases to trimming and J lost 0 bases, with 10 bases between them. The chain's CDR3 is CSVAAGISGANVLTF. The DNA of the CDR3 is TGCAGCGTTGCGGCAGGGATCTCTGGGGCCAACGTCCTGACTTTC.

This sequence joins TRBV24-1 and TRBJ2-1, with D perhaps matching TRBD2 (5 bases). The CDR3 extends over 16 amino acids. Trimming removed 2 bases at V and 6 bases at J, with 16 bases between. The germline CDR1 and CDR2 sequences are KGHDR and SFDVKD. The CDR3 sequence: CATSDSDRDLSNEQFF. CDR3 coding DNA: TGTGCCACCAGTGATTCCGACCGGGATTTATCCAATGAGCAGTTCTTC.